This T cell receptor beta chain was sequenced during a study of tumor-infiltrating lymphocytes in oesophageal squamous cell carcinoma (dated by TCRdb to the mid-2010s). Library prep was done by PCR. The reads were generated on an Illumina HiSeq 2000. Using fastp at Q25 and MiXCR, TCRdb reprocessed the public reads and kept productive beta chains. Duplicate CDR3 protein sequences are folded into a single record with the most common DNA and genes. Within this sample are 12,000 or so distinct CDR3 sequences, with about 50% of them counted one time only. The ten largest clones take up under 35% of the sample. From cysteine to phenylalanine, the CDR3 is 14 amino acids long. Of all the DNA, just the CDR3 is kept, 42 bases in frame from base 1. V is trimmed back by 2 bases and J by 12 bases, and the junction contains 10 bases that no gene match accounts for. CDR1 is given as WNHNN and CDR2 as SYGVQD, both from the germline V gene (reference sequence).

A single count supports this clonotype. This receptor's antigen is unknown. No much larger clone is present one base from it, and per-base qualities are unavailable. Resting on one read, the evidence is weak. Source material: esophageal tumor tissue. The receptor comes from a female donor with esophageal squamous cell carcinoma. The chain uses TRBV10-1 and TRBJ2-1, with 7 middle bases fitting TRBD2. The CDR3 loop reads CASSETMASGWQFF. At the DNA level, the sequence is TGCGCCAGCAGTGAGACGATGGCTAGCGGATGGCAGTTCTTC.